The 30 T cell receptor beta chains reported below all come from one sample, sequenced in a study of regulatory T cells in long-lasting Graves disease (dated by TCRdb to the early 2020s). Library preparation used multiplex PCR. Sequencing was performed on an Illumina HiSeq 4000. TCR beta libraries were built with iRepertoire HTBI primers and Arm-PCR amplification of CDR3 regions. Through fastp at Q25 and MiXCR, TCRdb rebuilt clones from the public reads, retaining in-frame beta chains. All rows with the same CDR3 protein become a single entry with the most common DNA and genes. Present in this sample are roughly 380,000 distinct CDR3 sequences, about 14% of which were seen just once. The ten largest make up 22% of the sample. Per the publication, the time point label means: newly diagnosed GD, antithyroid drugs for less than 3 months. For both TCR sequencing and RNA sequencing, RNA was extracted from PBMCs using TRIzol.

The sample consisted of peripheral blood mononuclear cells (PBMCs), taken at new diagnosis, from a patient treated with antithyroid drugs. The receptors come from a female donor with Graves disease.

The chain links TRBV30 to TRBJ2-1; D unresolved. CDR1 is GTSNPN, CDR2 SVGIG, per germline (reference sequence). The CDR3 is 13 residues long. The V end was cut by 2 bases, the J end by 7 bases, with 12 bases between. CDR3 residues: CAWSKGVGNEQFF. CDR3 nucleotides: TGTGCCTGGAGTAAAGGAGTAGGGAATGAGCAGTTCTTC.

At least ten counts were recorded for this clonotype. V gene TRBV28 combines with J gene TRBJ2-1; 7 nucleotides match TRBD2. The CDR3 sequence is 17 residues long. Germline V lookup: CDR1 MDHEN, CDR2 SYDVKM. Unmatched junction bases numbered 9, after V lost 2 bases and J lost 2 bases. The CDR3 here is CASSLGLGEGPYNEQFF. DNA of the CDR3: TGTGCCAGCAGTTTAGGATTGGGGGAGGGCCCCTACAATGAGCAGTTCTTC.

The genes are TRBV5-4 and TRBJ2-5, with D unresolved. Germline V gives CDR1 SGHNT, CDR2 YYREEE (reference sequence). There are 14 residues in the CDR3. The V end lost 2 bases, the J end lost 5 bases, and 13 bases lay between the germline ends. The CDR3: CASSLARPPETQYF. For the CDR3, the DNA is TGTGCCAGCAGCTTAGCCAGGCCGCCCGAGACCCAGTACTTC.

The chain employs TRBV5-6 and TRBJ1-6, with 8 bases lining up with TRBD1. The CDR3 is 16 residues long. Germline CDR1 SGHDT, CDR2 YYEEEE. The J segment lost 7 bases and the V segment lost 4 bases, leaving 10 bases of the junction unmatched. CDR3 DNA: TGTGCCAGCAGCGTGAATGACAGGGGCGCGAATTCACCCCTCCACTTT. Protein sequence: CASSVNDRGANSPLHF.

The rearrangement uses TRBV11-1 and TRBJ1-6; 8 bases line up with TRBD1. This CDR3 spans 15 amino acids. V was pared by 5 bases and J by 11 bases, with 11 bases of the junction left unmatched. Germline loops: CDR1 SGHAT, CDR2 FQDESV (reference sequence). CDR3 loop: CASSSQRQGRPPLHF. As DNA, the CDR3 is TGTGCCAGCAGCAGCCAAAGACAGGGGCGGCCACCCCTCCACTTT.

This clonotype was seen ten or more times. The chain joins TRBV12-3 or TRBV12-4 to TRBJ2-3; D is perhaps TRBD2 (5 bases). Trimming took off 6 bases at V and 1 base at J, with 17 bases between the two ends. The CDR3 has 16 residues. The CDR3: CASSRRAAHGTDTQYF. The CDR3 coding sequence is TGTGCCAGCAGCCGGCGGGCGGCACACGGCACAGATACGCAGTATTTT.

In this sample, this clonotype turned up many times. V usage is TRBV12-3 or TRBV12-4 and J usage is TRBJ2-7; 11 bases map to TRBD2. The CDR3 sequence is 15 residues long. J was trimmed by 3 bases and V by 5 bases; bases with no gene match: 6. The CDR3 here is CASSTRLAGIYEQYF. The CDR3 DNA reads TGTGCCAGCAGTACCAGACTAGCGGGAATCTACGAGCAGTACTTC.

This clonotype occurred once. The CDR3 sequence is CASSPDRGFNYGYTF. DNA for the CDR3: TGTGCCAGCAGTCCGGACAGGGGCTTTAACTATGGCTACACCTTC. V gene TRBV12-3 or TRBV12-4 combines with J gene TRBJ1-2; 9 nucleotides align to TRBD1. Unmatched junction bases numbered 5, after V lost 5 bases and J lost 1 base. The CDR3 runs 15 residues.

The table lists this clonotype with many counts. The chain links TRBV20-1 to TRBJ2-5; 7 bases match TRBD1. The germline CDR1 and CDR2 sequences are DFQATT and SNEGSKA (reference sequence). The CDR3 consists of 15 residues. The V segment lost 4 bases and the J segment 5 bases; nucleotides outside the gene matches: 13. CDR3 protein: CSAKDREGAFETQYF. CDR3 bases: TGCAGTGCTAAAGATCGTGAGGGGGCGTTCGAGACCCAGTACTTC.

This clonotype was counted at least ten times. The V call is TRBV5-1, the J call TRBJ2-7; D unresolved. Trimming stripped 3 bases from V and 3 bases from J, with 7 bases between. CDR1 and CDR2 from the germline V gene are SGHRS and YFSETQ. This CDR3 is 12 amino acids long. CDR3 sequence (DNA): TGCGCCAGCAGCTCCGAAATCTACGAGCAGTACTTC. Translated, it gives CASSSEIYEQYF.

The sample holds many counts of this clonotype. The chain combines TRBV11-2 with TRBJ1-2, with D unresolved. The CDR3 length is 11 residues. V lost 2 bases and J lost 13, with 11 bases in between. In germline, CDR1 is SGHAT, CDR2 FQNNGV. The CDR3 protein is CASSLRNLVTF. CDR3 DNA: TGTGCCAGCAGCTTAAGGAATCTCGTCACCTTC.

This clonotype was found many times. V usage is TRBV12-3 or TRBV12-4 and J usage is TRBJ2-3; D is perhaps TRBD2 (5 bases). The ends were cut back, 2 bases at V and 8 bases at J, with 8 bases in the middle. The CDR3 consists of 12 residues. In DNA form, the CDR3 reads TGTGCCAGCAGTTTAAGCCGGGGTACGCAGTATTTT. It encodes CASSLSRGTQYF.

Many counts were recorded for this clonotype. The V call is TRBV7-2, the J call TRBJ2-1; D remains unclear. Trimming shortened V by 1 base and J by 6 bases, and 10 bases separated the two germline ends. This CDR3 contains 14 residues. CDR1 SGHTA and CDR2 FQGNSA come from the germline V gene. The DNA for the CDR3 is TGTGCCAGCAGCTTAGATCTTTTAGGCAATGAGCAGTTCTTC. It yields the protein CASSLDLLGNEQFF.

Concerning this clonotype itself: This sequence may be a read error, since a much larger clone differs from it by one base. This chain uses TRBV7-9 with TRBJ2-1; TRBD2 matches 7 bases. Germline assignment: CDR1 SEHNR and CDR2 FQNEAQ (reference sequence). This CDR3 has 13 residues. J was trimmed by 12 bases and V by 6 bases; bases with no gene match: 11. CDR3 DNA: TGTGCCAGCAGTCAAGCGGGGCTCCTTTGGCAGTTCTTC. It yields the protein CASSQAGLLWQFF.

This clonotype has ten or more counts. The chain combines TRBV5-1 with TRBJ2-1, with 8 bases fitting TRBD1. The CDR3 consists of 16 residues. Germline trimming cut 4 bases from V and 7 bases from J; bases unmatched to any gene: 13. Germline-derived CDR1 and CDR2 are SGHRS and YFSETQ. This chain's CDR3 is CASSLLPGTGSNEQFF. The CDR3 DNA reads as TGCGCCAGCAGCCTCCTCCCAGGGACAGGATCTAATGAGCAGTTCTTC.

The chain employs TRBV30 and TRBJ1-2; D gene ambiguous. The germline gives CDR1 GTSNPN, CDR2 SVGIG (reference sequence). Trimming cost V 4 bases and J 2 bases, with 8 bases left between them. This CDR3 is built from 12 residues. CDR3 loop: CAWNAGNYGYTF. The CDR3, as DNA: TGTGCCTGGAATGCTGGGAACTATGGCTACACCTTC.

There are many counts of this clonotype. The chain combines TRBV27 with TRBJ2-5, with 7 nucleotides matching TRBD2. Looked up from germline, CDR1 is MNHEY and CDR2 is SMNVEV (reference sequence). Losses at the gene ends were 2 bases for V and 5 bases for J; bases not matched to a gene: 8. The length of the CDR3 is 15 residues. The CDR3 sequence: CASSLSGTRGETQYF. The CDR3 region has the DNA TGTGCCAGCAGTTTAAGCGGGACCCGGGGCGAGACCCAGTACTTC.

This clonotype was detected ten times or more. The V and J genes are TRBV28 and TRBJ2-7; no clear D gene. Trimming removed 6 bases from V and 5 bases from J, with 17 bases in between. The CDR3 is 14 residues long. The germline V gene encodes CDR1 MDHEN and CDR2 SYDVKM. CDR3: CASSRPYDGDEQYF. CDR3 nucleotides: TGTGCCAGCAGCCGACCTTACGACGGTGACGAGCAGTACTTC.

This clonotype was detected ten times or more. The CDR3 here is CASSFTRGAREQFF. For the CDR3, the DNA is TGTGCCAGCAGTTTTACTCGAGGGGCGCGAGAGCAGTTCTTC. The chain couples TRBV12-3 or TRBV12-4 to TRBJ2-1, with D perhaps being TRBD1 or TRBD2 (5 bases each). The CDR3 runs to 14 residues. Trimming pared 3 bases from V and 10 bases from J, leaving 16 bases between.

This CDR3 is CASSPGVRNTGELFF. In nucleotides, the CDR3 is TGTGCCAGCAGCCCCGGGGTCAGGAACACCGGGGAGCTGTTTTTT. J is TRBJ2-2 and V is TRBV12-3 or TRBV12-4; TRBD2 is a possible D gene (5 bases). Trimming left V 6 bases short and J 1 base short, with 12 bases between. The CDR3 has 15 amino acids.

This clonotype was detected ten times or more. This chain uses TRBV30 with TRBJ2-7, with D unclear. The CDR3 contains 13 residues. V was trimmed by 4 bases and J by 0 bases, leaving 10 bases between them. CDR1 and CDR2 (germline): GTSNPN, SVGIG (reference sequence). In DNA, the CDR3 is TGTGCCTGGATCCCCCAAATCTCCTACGAGCAGTACTTC. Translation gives CAWIPQISYEQYF.

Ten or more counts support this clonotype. CDR3 DNA sequence: TGTGCCATTAGACCCCTCGGGGTACTAGGAAACCTAGATACGCAGTATTTT. It translates to CAIRPLGVLGNLDTQYF. This chain uses TRBV10-3 with TRBJ2-3; D is perhaps TRBD2 (5 bases). V was clipped by 9 bases and J by 5 bases, with 27 bases between them. The CDR3 totals 17 residues. Germline V gives CDR1 ENHRY, CDR2 SYGVKD.

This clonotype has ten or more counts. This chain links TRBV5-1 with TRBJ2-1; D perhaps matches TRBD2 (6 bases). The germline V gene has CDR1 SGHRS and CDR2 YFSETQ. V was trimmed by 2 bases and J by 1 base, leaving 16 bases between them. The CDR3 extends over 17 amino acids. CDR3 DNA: TGCGCCAGCAGCTTAATTAGCGTGGGGACTTCCTACAATGAGCAGTTCTTC. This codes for CASSLISVGTSYNEQFF.

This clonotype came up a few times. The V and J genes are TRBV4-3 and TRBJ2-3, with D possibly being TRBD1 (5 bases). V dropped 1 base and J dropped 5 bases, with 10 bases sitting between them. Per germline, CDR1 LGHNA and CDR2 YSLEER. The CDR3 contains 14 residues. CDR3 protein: CASSQAARGDTQYF. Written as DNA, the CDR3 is TGCGCCAGCAGCCAAGCTGCAAGGGGAGATACGCAGTATTTT.

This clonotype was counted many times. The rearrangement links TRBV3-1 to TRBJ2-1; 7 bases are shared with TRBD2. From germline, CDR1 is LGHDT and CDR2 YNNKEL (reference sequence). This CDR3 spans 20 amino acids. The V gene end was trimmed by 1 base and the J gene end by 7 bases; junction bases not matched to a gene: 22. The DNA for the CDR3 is TGTGCCAGCAGCCAAGGGAATTGGGTAATGAGCGGGATCGGGAAGAATGAGCAGTTCTTC. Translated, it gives CASSQGNWVMSGIGKNEQFF.

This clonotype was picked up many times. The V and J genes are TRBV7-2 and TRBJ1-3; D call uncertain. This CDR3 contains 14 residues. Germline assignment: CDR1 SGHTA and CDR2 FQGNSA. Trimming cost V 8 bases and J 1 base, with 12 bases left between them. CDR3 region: CASGPRGSGNTIYF. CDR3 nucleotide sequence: TGTGCCAGCGGCCCCCGAGGGTCTGGAAACACCATATATTTT.

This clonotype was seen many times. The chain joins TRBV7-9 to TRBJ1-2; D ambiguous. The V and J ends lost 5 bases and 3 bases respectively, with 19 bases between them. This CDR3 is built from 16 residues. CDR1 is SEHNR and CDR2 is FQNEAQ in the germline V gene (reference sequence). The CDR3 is CASSRAGEQGYYGYTF. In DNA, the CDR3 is TGTGCCAGCAGCCGCGCCGGGGAGCAAGGCTACTATGGCTACACCTTC.

The CDR3 protein is CASSQVGGDQPQHF. The CDR3 bases are TGCGCCAGCAGCCAAGTGGGGGGGGATCAGCCCCAGCATTTT. This chain uses TRBV4-1 with TRBJ1-5; tentatively, D is TRBD1 (5 bases). The V gene's germline CDR1 is MGHRA and CDR2 YSYEKL. This CDR3 has 14 residues. Trimming removed 1 base at V and 5 bases at J, with 9 bases between.

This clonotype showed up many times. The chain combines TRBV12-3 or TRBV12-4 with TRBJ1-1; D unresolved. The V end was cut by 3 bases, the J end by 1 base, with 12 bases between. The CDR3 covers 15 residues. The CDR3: CASSLGTAENTEAFF. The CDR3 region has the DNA TGTGCCAGCAGTTTGGGAACGGCGGAGAACACTGAAGCTTTCTTT.

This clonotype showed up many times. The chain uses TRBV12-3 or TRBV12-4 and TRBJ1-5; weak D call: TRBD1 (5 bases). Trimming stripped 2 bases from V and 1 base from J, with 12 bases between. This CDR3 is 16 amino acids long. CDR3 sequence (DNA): TGTGCCAGCAGTTTAACGGGGGGTAACAGCAATCAGCCCCAGCATTTT. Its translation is CASSLTGGNSNQPQHF.